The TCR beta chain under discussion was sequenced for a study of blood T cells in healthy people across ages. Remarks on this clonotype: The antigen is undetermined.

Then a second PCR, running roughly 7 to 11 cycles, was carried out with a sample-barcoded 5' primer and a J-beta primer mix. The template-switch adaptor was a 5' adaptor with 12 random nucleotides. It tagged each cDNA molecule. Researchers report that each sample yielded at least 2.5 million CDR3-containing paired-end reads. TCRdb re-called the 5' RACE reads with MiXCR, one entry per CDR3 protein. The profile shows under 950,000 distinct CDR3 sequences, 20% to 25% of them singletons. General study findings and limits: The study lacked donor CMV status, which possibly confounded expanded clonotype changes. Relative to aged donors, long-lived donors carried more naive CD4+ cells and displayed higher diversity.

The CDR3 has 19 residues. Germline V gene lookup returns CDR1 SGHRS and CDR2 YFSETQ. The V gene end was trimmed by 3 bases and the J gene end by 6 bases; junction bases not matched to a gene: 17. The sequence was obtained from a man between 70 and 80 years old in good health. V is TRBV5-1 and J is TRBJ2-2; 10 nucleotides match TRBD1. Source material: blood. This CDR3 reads CASSSISLPGQGKAGELFF. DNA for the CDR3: TGCGCCAGCAGCTCAATTTCCTTACCGGGACAGGGGAAAGCCGGGGAGCTGTTTTTT.